These T cell receptor beta chains were read from a single sample in a study of blood T cell repertoires in COVID-19. The assay was immunoSEQ multiplex PCR, and TCRdb's table has in-frame clones only and misses some. Among about 91,000 clones listed, approximately 72% were seen once. What was sequenced was peripheral blood. The receptors were gathered from a man aged 70 or older with acute or convalescent COVID-19. The CDR3 runs from the conserved cysteine through the conserved F or W. Each record gives: clone size, V gene, J gene, D gene, CDR3 protein, CDR3 DNA. D genes are given only for firm matches. Size values are once, few and many counts, or a class for expanded clones, and some rows have none.

>-|TRBV10-3|TRBJ2-5|-
CAISDRQETQYF
TGTGCCATCAGTGACAGACAAGAGACCCAGTACTTC
>-|TRBV19|TRBJ1-1|-
CASSIQGPNTEAFF
TGTGCCAGTAGTATTCAGGGCCCCAACACTGAAGCTTTCTTT
>few|TRBV5-6|TRBJ2-3|TRBD1
CASSFGDRDTDTQYF
TGTGCCAGCAGCTTCGGGGACAGGGACACAGATACGCAGTATTTT
>-|TRBV5-1|TRBJ2-7|TRBD2
CASKVVAGDTYEQYF
TGCGCCAGCAAGGTGGTAGCGGGGGACACCTACGAGCAGTACTTC
>-|TRBV7-3|TRBJ2-3|-
CASSLAGPSTDTQYF
TGTGCCAGCAGCTTAGCGGGACCAAGCACAGATACGCAGTATTTT
>-|TRBV18|TRBJ2-7|-
CASSSAGADMSSYEQYF
TGTGCCAGCTCATCTGCGGGTGCCGATATGAGCTCCTACGAGCAGTACTTC
>-|TRBV29-1|TRBJ1-1|-
CSVGGIRTEAFF
TGCAGCGTCGGAGGGATCCGCACTGAAGCTTTCTTT
>-|TRBV4-3|TRBJ1-2|TRBD1
CASSHTQGARDGYTF
TGCGCCAGCAGCCATACCCAGGGGGCGCGGGATGGCTACACCTTC
>-|TRBV6-1|TRBJ1-6|TRBD1
CASNLPGQGNSPLHF
TGTGCCAGCAATTTACCGGGACAGGGAAATTCACCCCTCCACTTT
>-|TRBV28|TRBJ1-1|-
CASNEGGNTEAFF
TGTGCCAGCAATGAGGGAGGGAACACTGAAGCTTTCTTT
>-|TRBV19|TRBJ1-2|-
CASSDSRGFSYGYTF
TGTGCCAGTAGCGACTCAAGAGGCTTCTCCTATGGCTACACCTTC